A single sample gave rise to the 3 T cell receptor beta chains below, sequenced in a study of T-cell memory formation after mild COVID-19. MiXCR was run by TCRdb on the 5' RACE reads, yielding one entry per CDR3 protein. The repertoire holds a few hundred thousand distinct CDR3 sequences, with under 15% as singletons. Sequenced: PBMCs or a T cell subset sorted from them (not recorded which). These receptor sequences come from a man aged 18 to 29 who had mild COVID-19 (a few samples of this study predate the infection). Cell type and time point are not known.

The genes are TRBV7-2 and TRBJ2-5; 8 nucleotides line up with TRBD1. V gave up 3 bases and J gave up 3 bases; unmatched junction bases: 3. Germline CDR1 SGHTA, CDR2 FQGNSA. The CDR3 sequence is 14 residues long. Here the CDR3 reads CASSFRDRKETQYF. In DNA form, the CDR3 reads TGTGCCAGCAGCTTCCGGGACAGGAAAGAGACCCAGTACTTC.

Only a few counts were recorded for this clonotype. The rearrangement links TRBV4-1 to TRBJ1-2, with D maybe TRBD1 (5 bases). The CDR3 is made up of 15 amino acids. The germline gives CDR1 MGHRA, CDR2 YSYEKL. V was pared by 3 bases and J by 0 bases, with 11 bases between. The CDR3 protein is CASSQGGGSNYGYTF. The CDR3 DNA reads TGCGCCAGCAGCCAGGGGGGAGGCTCTAACTATGGCTACACCTTC.

CDR3 bases: TGTGCCAGCAGTTTAGCGAGGCGGGGAAGAGATACGCAGTATTTT. This codes for CASSLARRGRDTQYF. V is TRBV12-3 or TRBV12-4 and J is TRBJ2-3, with a tentative D call TRBD2 (6 bases). The CDR3 contains 15 residues. V was pared by 0 bases and J by 5 bases, with 12 bases between.